This is a list of T cell receptor beta chains from one sample in a study of cytomegalovirus exposure and HLA in healthy donors. Assay: immunoSEQ multiplex PCR; the TCRdb copy retains only in-frame clones and omits some. This table holds around 120,000 clones, around nine tenths found once. Material: PBMCs. The receptors derive from a man younger than 35 in good health and CMV-seropositive. CDR3s include the opening cysteine and the closing phenylalanine or tryptophan. Fields, in order: V gene, J gene, CDR3 protein.

>TRBV6-6|TRBJ2-1
CASSWTLPSYNEQFF
>TRBV6-1|TRBJ2-1
CASSEGEINEQFF
>TRBV4-2|TRBJ1-3
CASSQEQDRGGHSGNTIYF
>TRBV11-2|TRBJ1-2
CASSIIRGGSYGYTF
>TRBV13|TRBJ2-7
CASSQRFPRRDSQQYF
>TRBV15|TRBJ2-3
CATSRHSGTQYF
>TRBV4-1|TRBJ1-6
CASSQGFDRSSYNSPLHF
>TRBV14|TRBJ2-5
CASSQGRETQYF
>TRBV27|TRBJ1-3
CASRDTGNTIYF
>TRBV6-5|TRBJ1-1
CASSYTGQGAIEAFF
>TRBV6-1|TRBJ2-7
CASVPVSYEQYF
>TRBV4-1|TRBJ2-5
CASSQVTSVETQYF
>TRBV12-5|TRBJ1-6
CASGLAWNSPLHF